This T cell receptor (beta chain) was captured in a study of T cell repertoires in cytomegalovirus infection. MiXCR, applied by TCRdb to the reads, yields one record per CDR3 protein. The table includes some 480,000 distinct CDR3 sequences, roughly a third detected once. Details on this clonotype: Its antigen is as yet unknown.

This TCR was recovered from a human donor in good health (CMV status not recorded). Some clones in this sample may be carry-over from other donors' samples. The sample in question was cultured PBMCs, obtained from culture after CMV antigen stimulation.

In nucleotides, the CDR3 is TGTGCCAGTACCACCTCCCGGTGGGGGGCTAACGCCTACGAGCAGTACTTC. It yields the protein CASTTSRWGANAYEQYF. This chain links TRBV19 with TRBJ2-7; perhaps D is TRBD1 or TRBD2 (6 bases each). V gave up 7 bases and J gave up 2 bases, with 24 bases separating them. This CDR3 comprises 17 residues. Per the germline V gene, CDR1 is LNHDA and CDR2 is SQIVND (reference sequence).